This record concerns one T cell receptor beta chain sequence. The authors' processing: From reference gene primer amplification, estimates of nucleated cell counts were derived. Repertoires were generated with immunoSEQ multiplex PCR, while TCRdb's copy carries only in-frame clones and drops some. That table gives V, J and clone size, and the DNA gave D and trimming. The sample includes under 200,000 clones, 88% of them seen just once. These data are taken from a study of blood T cell repertoires in COVID-19. The wider study: The study drew acute and convalescent COVID-19 samples from the United States, Italy and Spain. Sources were T cells, B-cell-depleted T cells, or PBMCs; the material itself was cDNA or gDNA.

Individuals aged roughly 18 to 100 years were recruited from around 22 US areas. Trimming removed 0 bases from V and 0 bases from J; junction bases left unmatched: 9. The CDR3 is 19 amino acids. Per the germline V gene, CDR1 is SGHKS and CDR2 is YYEKEE (reference sequence). Material: PBMCs or T cells enriched from blood (not recorded which). This clonotype was sampled from a woman aged 50 to 60 who had recovered from COVID-19. The chain links TRBV5-5 to TRBJ1-4; 9 positions match TRBD1. The CDR3 reads CASSLGPGTGISTNEKLFF. In DNA, the CDR3 is TGTGCCAGCAGCTTGGGACCCGGGACAGGGATCTCAACTAATGAAAAACTGTTTTTT.